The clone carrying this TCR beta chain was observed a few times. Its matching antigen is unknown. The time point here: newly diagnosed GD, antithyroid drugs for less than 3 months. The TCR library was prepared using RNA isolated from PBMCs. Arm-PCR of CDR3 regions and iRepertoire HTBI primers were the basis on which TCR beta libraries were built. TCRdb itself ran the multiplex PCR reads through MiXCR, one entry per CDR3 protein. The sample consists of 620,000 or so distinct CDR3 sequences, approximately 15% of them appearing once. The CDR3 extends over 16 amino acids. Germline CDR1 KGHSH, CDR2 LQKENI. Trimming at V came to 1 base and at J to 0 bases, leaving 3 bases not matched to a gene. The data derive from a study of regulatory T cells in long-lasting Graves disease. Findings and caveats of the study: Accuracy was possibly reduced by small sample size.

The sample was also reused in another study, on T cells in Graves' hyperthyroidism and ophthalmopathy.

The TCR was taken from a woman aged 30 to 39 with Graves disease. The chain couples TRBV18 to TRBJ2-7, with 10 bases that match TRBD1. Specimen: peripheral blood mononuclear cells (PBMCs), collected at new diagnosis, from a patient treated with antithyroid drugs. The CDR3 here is CASSPLRDRGSYEQYF. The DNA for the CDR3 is TGTGCCAGCTCACCACTTCGGGACAGGGGCTCCTACGAGCAGTACTTC.